These T cell receptor beta chains were read from a single sample in a study of blood T cell repertoires in COVID-19. TCRdb's copy holds only in-frame clones and misses some; the assay was immunoSEQ multiplex PCR. The sample lists about 480,000 clones; 88% were seen once. The sample consisted of PBMCs or T cells enriched from blood (not recorded which). The receptors shown here come from a middle-aged woman who had recovered from COVID-19. Both conserved end residues are part of each CDR3. Fields, in order: J gene, D gene, clone size, V gene, CDR3 protein, CDR3 DNA. The D gene is left open where the match is weak. The listing skips clone size in some rows; elsewhere it reads once, few, many or a size class.

J gene: TRBJ1-6
D gene: TRBD1
clone size: few
V gene: TRBV19
CDR3 protein: CASQHGQGSSPLHF
CDR3 DNA: TGTGCCAGCCAACACGGACAGGGTAGTTCACCCCTCCACTTT

J gene: TRBJ2-7
D gene: -
clone size: -
V gene: TRBV7-2
CDR3 protein: CASSLAGLTYEQYF
CDR3 DNA: TGTGCCAGCAGCTTGGCGGGATTGACCTACGAGCAGTACTTC

J gene: TRBJ2-1
D gene: -
clone size: -
V gene: TRBV5-4
CDR3 protein: CASSMTEGNEQFF
CDR3 DNA: TGTGCCAGCAGCATGACAGAAGGCAATGAGCAGTTCTTC

J gene: TRBJ2-3
D gene: TRBD1
clone size: -
V gene: TRBV27
CDR3 protein: CASSNYRGVGTDTQYF
CDR3 DNA: TGTGCCAGCAGCAATTACAGGGGGGTCGGCACAGATACGCAGTATTTT

J gene: TRBJ2-1
D gene: TRBD1
clone size: -
V gene: TRBV5-1
CDR3 protein: CASSLSGTGANEQFF
CDR3 DNA: TGCGCCAGCAGCTTGTCCGGGACAGGGGCTAATGAGCAGTTCTTC

J gene: TRBJ2-7
D gene: -
clone size: -
V gene: TRBV18
CDR3 protein: CASSPVTPYEQYF
CDR3 DNA: TGTGCCAGCTCACCAGTGACTCCCTACGAGCAGTACTTC

J gene: TRBJ1-1
D gene: -
clone size: -
V gene: TRBV27
CDR3 protein: CASSPSQSPEAFF
CDR3 DNA: TGTGCCAGCAGTCCTAGTCAGAGTCCTGAAGCTTTCTTT

J gene: TRBJ2-2
D gene: TRBD1
clone size: once
V gene: TRBV24-1
CDR3 protein: CATSDPRQGAGGELFF
CDR3 DNA: TGTGCCACCAGTGACCCTAGACAGGGGGCAGGAGGGGAGCTGTTTTTT

J gene: TRBJ1-1
D gene: -
clone size: -
V gene: TRBV5-1
CDR3 protein: CASSLGGPNTEAFF
CDR3 DNA: TGCGCCAGCAGCTTGGGGGGCCCGAACACTGAAGCTTTCTTT

J gene: TRBJ1-4
D gene: -
clone size: -
V gene: TRBV3-1/TRBV3-2
CDR3 protein: CASSGTITLIPNEKLFF
CDR3 DNA: TGTGCCAGCAGCGGCACAATAACACTAATCCCTAATGAAAAACTGTTTTTT

J gene: TRBJ1-6
D gene: -
clone size: -
V gene: TRBV28
CDR3 protein: CASTGSYNSPLHF
CDR3 DNA: TGTGCCAGCACAGGGTCCTATAATTCACCCCTCCACTTT

J gene: TRBJ1-1
D gene: -
clone size: -
V gene: TRBV27
CDR3 protein: CASSLESNTEAFF
CDR3 DNA: TGTGCCAGCAGTTTGGAGTCGAACACTGAAGCTTTCTTT

J gene: TRBJ2-7
D gene: TRBD2
clone size: once
V gene: TRBV11-2
CDR3 protein: CASSQGIRLALPYEQYF
CDR3 DNA: TGTGCCAGCAGCCAGGGGATTAGACTAGCGCTCCCCTACGAGCAGTACTTC

J gene: TRBJ1-4
D gene: TRBD1
clone size: -
V gene: TRBV5-1
CDR3 protein: CASSLQPGQGGEKLFF
CDR3 DNA: TGCGCCAGCAGCCTTCAACCGGGACAGGGGGGAGAAAAACTGTTTTTT

J gene: TRBJ1-1
D gene: -
clone size: -
V gene: TRBV20-1
CDR3 protein: CSAERAEAFF
CDR3 DNA: TGCAGTGCAGAGAGAGCAGAAGCTTTCTTT

J gene: TRBJ2-7
D gene: TRBD1
clone size: -
V gene: TRBV7-9
CDR3 protein: CASSMLRDRGTYEQYF
CDR3 DNA: TGTGCCAGCAGCATGCTCCGGGACAGGGGGACCTACGAGCAGTACTTC

J gene: TRBJ1-4
D gene: -
clone size: -
V gene: TRBV4-2
CDR3 protein: CASSQVVGDNEKLFF
CDR3 DNA: TGTGCCAGCAGCCAAGTGGTAGGGGATAATGAAAAACTGTTTTTT

J gene: TRBJ1-1
D gene: -
clone size: -
V gene: TRBV7-9
CDR3 protein: CASSHTTVNTEAFF
CDR3 DNA: TGTGCCAGCAGCCATACGACAGTGAACACTGAAGCTTTCTTT

J gene: TRBJ1-6
D gene: TRBD1
clone size: -
V gene: TRBV6-2/TRBV6-3
CDR3 protein: CASSFRGQSDNSPLHF
CDR3 DNA: TGTGCCAGCAGTTTCCGGGGACAGAGCGATAATTCACCCCTCCACTTT

J gene: TRBJ2-7
D gene: -
clone size: -
V gene: TRBV6-1
CDR3 protein: CASSEERQGGKYEQYF
CDR3 DNA: TGTGCCAGCAGTGAAGAACGGCAGGGGGGTAAATACGAGCAGTACTTC

J gene: TRBJ1-2
D gene: TRBD1
clone size: -
V gene: TRBV5-1
CDR3 protein: CASSLDLKGGRSYGYTF
CDR3 DNA: TGCGCCAGCAGCTTGGACCTGAAAGGGGGCAGGAGCTATGGCTACACCTTC

J gene: TRBJ1-1
D gene: TRBD1
clone size: -
V gene: TRBV7-6
CDR3 protein: CASSLFTGGLNTEAFF
CDR3 DNA: TGTGCCAGCAGCTTATTCACAGGGGGTTTAAACACTGAAGCTTTCTTT

J gene: TRBJ2-1
D gene: -
clone size: -
V gene: TRBV5-4
CDR3 protein: CASSYTGLVAANEQFF
CDR3 DNA: TGTGCCAGCAGTTACACAGGGCTTGTGGCGGCCAATGAGCAGTTCTTC

J gene: TRBJ1-2
D gene: -
clone size: -
V gene: TRBV7-2
CDR3 protein: CASSLVHSPDYGYTF
CDR3 DNA: TGTGCCAGCAGCTTAGTCCACTCGCCTGACTATGGCTACACCTTC

J gene: TRBJ1-2
D gene: TRBD1
clone size: -
V gene: TRBV6-4
CDR3 protein: CASSPGTGEYGYTF
CDR3 DNA: TGTGCCAGCAGCCCAGGGACAGGGGAATACGGCTACACCTTC

J gene: TRBJ2-3
D gene: -
clone size: -
V gene: TRBV9
CDR3 protein: CASSVEVGAGIADTQYF
CDR3 DNA: TGTGCCAGCAGCGTAGAGGTCGGAGCAGGGATCGCAGATACGCAGTATTTT

J gene: TRBJ1-6
D gene: -
clone size: -
V gene: TRBV2
CDR3 protein: CAYKEDLTGGPLHF
CDR3 DNA: TGTGCCTATAAGGAAGACCTTACGGGGGGACCCCTCCACTTT

J gene: TRBJ2-1
D gene: TRBD2
clone size: few
V gene: TRBV20-1
CDR3 protein: CSASLAGAARVNEQFF
CDR3 DNA: TGCAGTGCTAGTCTAGCGGGAGCAGCCAGGGTCAATGAGCAGTTCTTC

J gene: TRBJ2-3
D gene: TRBD2
clone size: -
V gene: TRBV7-2
CDR3 protein: CASSLAGGRAPTDTQYF
CDR3 DNA: TGTGCCAGCAGCTTAGCAGGTGGGAGGGCCCCCACAGATACGCAGTATTTT

J gene: TRBJ2-1
D gene: -
clone size: -
V gene: TRBV18
CDR3 protein: CASSLTPGGEQFF
CDR3 DNA: TGTGCCAGCTCACTTACCCCGGGGGGCGAGCAGTTCTTC

J gene: TRBJ2-3
D gene: -
clone size: -
V gene: TRBV7-2
CDR3 protein: CASSLGRAGESQYF
CDR3 DNA: TGTGCCAGCAGCTTAGGAAGGGCCGGGGAATCGCAGTATTTT

J gene: TRBJ2-5
D gene: -
clone size: few
V gene: TRBV7-6
CDR3 protein: CASSVYQETQYF
CDR3 DNA: TGTGCCAGCAGCGTATATCAAGAGACCCAGTACTTC

J gene: TRBJ2-1
D gene: TRBD2
clone size: -
V gene: TRBV10-1
CDR3 protein: CASSGVLAGNEQFF
CDR3 DNA: TGCGCCAGCAGTGGAGTCCTAGCGGGCAATGAGCAGTTCTTC

J gene: TRBJ2-7
D gene: -
clone size: -
V gene: TRBV3-1/TRBV3-2
CDR3 protein: CASSQDPTYEQYF
CDR3 DNA: TGTGCCAGCAGCCAAGATCCCACCTACGAGCAGTACTTC

J gene: TRBJ1-5
D gene: -
clone size: -
V gene: TRBV21-1
CDR3 protein: CASSGDRDCNQPQHF
CDR3 DNA: TGTGCCAGCAGTGGCGACAGGGATTGCAATCAGCCCCAGCATTTT

J gene: TRBJ1-1
D gene: -
clone size: -
V gene: TRBV4-3
CDR3 protein: CASSQPGWGNTEAFF
CDR3 DNA: TGCGCCAGCAGCCAGCCAGGGTGGGGGAACACTGAAGCTTTCTTT

J gene: TRBJ2-5
D gene: TRBD2
clone size: once
V gene: TRBV7-2
CDR3 protein: CASSSQRGETQYF
CDR3 DNA: TGTGCCAGCAGCTCCCAGCGGGGTGAGACCCAGTACTTC

J gene: TRBJ2-5
D gene: TRBD2
clone size: -
V gene: TRBV5-6
CDR3 protein: CASSPLAENQETQYF
CDR3 DNA: TGTGCCAGCAGCCCTCTAGCGGAAAACCAAGAGACCCAGTACTTC

J gene: TRBJ1-5
D gene: -
clone size: -
V gene: TRBV15
CDR3 protein: CATSRETGKQPQHF
CDR3 DNA: TGTGCCACCAGCAGAGAAACAGGGAAACAGCCCCAGCATTTT

J gene: TRBJ2-6
D gene: -
clone size: -
V gene: TRBV19
CDR3 protein: CASIAGSSGANVLTF
CDR3 DNA: TGTGCCAGTATTGCGGGGAGCTCTGGGGCCAACGTCCTGACTTTC

J gene: TRBJ2-1
D gene: -
clone size: -
V gene: TRBV18
CDR3 protein: CASSPPGSRDSLENEQFF
CDR3 DNA: TGTGCCAGCTCACCACCGGGGAGCCGGGACTCCTTGGAGAATGAGCAGTTCTTC